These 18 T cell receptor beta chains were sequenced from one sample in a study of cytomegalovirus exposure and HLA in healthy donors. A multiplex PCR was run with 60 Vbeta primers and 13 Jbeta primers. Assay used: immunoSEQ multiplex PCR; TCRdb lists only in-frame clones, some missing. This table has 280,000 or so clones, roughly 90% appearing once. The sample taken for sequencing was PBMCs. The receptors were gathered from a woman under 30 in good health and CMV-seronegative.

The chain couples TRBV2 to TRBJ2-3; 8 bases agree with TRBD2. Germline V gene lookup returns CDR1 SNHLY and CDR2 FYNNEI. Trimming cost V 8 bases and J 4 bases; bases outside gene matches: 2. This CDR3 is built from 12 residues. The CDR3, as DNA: TGTGCCAGCCGGACTAGCCCAGATACGCAGTATTTT. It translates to CASRTSPDTQYF.

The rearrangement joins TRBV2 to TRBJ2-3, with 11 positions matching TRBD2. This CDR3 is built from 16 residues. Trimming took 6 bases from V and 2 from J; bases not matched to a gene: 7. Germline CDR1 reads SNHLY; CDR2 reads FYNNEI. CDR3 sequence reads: CASRRLAGGNTDTQYF. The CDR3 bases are TGTGCCAGCAGGAGGCTAGCGGGGGGTAACACAGATACGCAGTATTTT.

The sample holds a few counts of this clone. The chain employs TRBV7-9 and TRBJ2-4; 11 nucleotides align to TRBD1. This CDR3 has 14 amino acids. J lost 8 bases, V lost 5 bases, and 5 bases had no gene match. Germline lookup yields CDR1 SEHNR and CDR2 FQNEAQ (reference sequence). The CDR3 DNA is TGTGCCAGCAGCAGGACAGGGGGCGCAGACATTCAGTACTTC. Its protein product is CASSRTGGADIQYF.

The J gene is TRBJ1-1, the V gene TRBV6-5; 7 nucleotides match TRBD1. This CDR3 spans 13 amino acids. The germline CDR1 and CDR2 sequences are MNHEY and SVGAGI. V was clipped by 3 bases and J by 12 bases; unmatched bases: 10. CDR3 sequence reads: CASSYVVGTETFF. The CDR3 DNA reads TGTGCCAGCAGTTATGTTGTAGGGACAGAGACTTTCTTT.

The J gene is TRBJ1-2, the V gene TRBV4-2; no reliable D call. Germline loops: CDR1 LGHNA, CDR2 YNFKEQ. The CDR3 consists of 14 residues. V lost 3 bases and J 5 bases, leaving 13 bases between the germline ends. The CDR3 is CASSHHPEAYGYTF. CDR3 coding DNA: TGTGCCAGCAGCCACCACCCGGAGGCGTATGGCTACACCTTC.

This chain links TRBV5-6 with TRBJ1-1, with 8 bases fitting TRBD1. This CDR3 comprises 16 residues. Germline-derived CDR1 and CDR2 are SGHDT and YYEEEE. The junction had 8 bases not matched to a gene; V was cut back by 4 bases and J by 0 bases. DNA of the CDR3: TGTGCCAGCAGCCAGACAGGGGCAACGATGAACACTGAAGCTTTCTTT. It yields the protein CASSQTGATMNTEAFF.

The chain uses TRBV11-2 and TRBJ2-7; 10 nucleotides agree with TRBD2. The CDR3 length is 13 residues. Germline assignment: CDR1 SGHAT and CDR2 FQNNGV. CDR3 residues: CAVAGGLSYEQYF. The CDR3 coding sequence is TGTGCAGTAGCGGGGGGCCTCTCCTACGAGCAGTACTTC.

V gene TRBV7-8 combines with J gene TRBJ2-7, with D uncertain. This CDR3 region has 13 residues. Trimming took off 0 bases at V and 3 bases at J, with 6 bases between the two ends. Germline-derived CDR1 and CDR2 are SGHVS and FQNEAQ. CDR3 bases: TGTGCCAGCAGCTTAGCCCTATTCTACGAGCAGTACTTC. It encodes CASSLALFYEQYF.

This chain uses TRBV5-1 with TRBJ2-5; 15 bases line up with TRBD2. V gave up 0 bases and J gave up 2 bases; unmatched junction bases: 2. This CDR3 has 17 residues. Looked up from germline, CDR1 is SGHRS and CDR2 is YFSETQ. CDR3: CASSLEGLAGGQETQYF. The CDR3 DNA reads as TGCGCCAGCAGCTTGGAAGGACTAGCGGGGGGGCAAGAGACCCAGTACTTC.

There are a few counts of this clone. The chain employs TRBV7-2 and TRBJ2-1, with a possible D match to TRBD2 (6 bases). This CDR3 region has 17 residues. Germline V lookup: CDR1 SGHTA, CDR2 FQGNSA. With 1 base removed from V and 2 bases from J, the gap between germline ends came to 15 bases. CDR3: CASSLVRSGLTYNEQFF. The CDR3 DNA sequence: TGTGCCAGCAGCTTAGTCAGATCGGGACTGACCTACAATGAGCAGTTCTTC.

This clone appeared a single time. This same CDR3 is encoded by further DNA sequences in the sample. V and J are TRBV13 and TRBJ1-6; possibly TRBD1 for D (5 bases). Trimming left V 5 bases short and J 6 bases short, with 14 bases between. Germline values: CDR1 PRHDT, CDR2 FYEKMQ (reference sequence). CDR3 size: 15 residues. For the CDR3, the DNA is TGTGCCAGCAGCAAAGCCCGGGGGTTTAATTCACCCCTCCACTTT. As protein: CASSKARGFNSPLHF.

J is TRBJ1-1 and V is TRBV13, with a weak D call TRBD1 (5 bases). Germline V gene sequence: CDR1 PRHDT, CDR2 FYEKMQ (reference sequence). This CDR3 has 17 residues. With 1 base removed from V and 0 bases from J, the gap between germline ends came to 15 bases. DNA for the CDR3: TGTGCCAGCAGCTTAGCCCAGGGCGCGACGTTGAACACTGAAGCTTTCTTT. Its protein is CASSLAQGATLNTEAFF.

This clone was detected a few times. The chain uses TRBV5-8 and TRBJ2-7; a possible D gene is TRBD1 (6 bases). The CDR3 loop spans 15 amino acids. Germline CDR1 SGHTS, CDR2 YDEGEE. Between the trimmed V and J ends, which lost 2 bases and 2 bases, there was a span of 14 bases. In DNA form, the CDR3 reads TGTGCCAGCAGCTTTACCGGGACACCAGCCTACGAGCAGTACTTC. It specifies CASSFTGTPAYEQYF.

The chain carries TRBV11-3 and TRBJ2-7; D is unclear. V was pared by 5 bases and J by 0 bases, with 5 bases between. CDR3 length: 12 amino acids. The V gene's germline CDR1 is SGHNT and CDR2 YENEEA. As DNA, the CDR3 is TGTGCCAGCAGCCCCCTCTCCTACGAGCAGTACTTC. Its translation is CASSPLSYEQYF.

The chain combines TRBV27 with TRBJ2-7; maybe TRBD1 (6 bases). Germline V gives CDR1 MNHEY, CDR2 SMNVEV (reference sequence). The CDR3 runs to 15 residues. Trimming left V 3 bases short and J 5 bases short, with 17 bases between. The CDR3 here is CASSFFHDRFDEQYF. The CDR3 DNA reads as TGTGCCAGCAGTTTTTTCCACGACAGGTTCGACGAGCAGTACTTC.

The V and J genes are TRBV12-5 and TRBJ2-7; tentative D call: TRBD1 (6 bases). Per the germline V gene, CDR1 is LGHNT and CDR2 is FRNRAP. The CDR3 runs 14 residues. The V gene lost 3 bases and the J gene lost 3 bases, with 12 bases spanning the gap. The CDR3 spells CASGFGLQGYEQYF. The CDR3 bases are TGTGCTAGTGGTTTCGGGTTACAGGGCTACGAGCAGTACTTC.

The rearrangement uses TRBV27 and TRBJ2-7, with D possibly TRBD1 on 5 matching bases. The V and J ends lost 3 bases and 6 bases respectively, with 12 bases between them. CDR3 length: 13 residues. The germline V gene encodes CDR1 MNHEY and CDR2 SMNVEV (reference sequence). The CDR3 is CASSFSSTAEQYF. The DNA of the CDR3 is TGTGCCAGCAGTTTCTCCTCGACAGCCGAGCAGTACTTC.

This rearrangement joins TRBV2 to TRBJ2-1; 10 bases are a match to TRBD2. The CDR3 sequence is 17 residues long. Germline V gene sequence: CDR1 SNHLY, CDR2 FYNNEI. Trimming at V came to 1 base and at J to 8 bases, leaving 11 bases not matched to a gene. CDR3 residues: CASSEGGLAGAGDEQFF. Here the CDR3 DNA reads TGTGCCAGCAGTGAAGGGGGGCTAGCGGGGGCTGGTGATGAGCAGTTCTTC.